This entry concerns a single T cell receptor (beta chain). Construction of the TCR beta libraries employed iRepertoire HTBI primers in conjunction with Arm-PCR of CDR3 regions. One entry per CDR3 protein results from TCRdb running MiXCR on the multiplex PCR reads. Of 200,000 to 250,000 distinct CDR3 sequences detected, 15% to 20% appear once; the ten largest clones hold around 20%. The data originate from a study of regulatory T cells in long-lasting Graves disease. The time point denotes: newly diagnosed GD, antithyroid drugs for less than 3 months. After RNA was extracted from PBMCs, the TCR library was made from it. The CDR3 contains 14 residues. Germline lookup yields CDR1 GTSNPN and CDR2 SVGIG (reference sequence). The V and J ends lost 5 bases and 5 bases, in that order; junction bases with no gene match: 10.

This sequence joins TRBV30 and TRBJ2-5; 8 bases match TRBD1. The clonotype originates from a female donor with Graves disease. The specimen was peripheral blood mononuclear cells (PBMCs), collected at new diagnosis, from a patient treated with antithyroid drugs. Here the CDR3 DNA reads TGTGCCTGGGGGATCTCAGGGGGCGGGGAGACCCAGTACTTC. It translates to CAWGISGGGETQYF.